The clone carrying this TCR beta chain showed up just a few times. The antigen remains undetermined. This sample is part of a study of early T cells in non-severe SARS-CoV-2 infection. At the level of the study: The study sequenced bulk RNA from unsorted whole blood, with chains unpaired. Findings and caveats of the study: Lookups in VDJdb leaned toward anti-spike CD8 responses and missed private and CD4 specificities.

The CDR3 extends over 15 amino acids. CDR1 and CDR2 (germline): SGHTA, FQGNSA. J was trimmed by 3 bases and V by 3 bases; bases with no gene match: 2. Unique molecular identifiers were attached to individual cDNA molecules. Via MiXCR, TCRdb re-called the 5' RACE reads, giving one row per CDR3 protein. Of over 95,000 distinct CDR3 sequences listed, roughly 15% are singletons. Sequencing was done on a sample of whole blood. This chain links TRBV7-2 with TRBJ1-6, with 7 bases lining up with TRBD1. The sequence derives from an adult who was a healthcare worker with PCR-confirmed SARS-CoV-2 infection or an uninfected control (not recorded which). CDR3 sequence reads: CASSLGTVYNSPLHF. CDR3 DNA sequence: TGTGCCAGCAGCTTGGGGACAGTCTATAATTCACCCCTCCACTTT.